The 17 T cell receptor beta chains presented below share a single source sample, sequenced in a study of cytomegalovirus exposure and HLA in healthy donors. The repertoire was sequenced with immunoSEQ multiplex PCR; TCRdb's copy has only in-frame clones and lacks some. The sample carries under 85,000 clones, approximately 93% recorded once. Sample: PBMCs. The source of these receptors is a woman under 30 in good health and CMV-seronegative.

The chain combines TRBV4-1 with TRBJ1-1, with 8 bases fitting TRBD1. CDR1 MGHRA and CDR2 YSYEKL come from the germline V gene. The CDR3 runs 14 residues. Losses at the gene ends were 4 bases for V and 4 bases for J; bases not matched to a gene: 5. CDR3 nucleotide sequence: TGCGCCAGCAGCCGAGGACAGGGAAGCACTGAAGCTTTCTTT. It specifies CASSRGQGSTEAFF.

The CDR3: CASSGEPSGTDTQYF. The CDR3 DNA reads TGTGCCAGCAGTGGGGAGCCTAGCGGAACAGATACGCAGTATTTT. The chain recombines TRBV6-4 with TRBJ2-3, with 7 bases identical to TRBD2. The germline V gene has CDR1 MRHNA and CDR2 SNTAGT. V lost 4 bases to trimming and J lost 3 bases; unmatched junction nucleotides: 7. This CDR3 is 15 amino acids long.

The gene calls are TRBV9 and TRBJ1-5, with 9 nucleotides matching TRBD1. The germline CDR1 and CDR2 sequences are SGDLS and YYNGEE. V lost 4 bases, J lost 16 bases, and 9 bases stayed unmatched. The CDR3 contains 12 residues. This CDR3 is CASSFRTGEGHF. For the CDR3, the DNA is TGTGCCAGCAGCTTTCGGACAGGGGAAGGTCATTTT. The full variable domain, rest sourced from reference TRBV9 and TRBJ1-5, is DSGVTQTPKHLITATGQRVTLRCSPRSGDLSVYWYQQSLDQGLQFLIQYYNGEERAKGNILERFSAQQFPDLHSELNLSSLELGDSALYFCASSFRTGEGHFGDGTRLSIL.

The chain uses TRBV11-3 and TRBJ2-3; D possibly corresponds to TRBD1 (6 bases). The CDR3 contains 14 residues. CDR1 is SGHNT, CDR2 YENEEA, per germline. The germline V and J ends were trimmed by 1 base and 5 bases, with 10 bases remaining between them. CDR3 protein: CASSLGWGQDTQYF. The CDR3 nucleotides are TGTGCCAGCAGCTTAGGGTGGGGGCAAGATACGCAGTATTTT.

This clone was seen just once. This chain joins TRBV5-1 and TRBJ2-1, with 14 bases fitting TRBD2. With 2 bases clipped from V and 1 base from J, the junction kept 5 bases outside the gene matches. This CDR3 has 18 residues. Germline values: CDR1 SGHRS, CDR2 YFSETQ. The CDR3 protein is CASSFATSGRVSYNEQFF. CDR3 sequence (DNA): TGCGCCAGCAGCTTCGCGACTAGCGGGAGGGTTTCCTACAATGAGCAGTTCTTC.

The CDR3 sequence: CSVVTAIDGDTQYF. The CDR3 nucleotides are TGCAGCGTTGTGACGGCAATAGACGGGGATACGCAGTATTTT. The chain uses TRBV29-1 and TRBJ2-3; D is undetermined. Germline CDR1 reads SQVTM; CDR2 reads ANQGSEA. The V gene lost 4 bases and the J gene lost 6 bases, with 17 bases spanning the gap. This CDR3 spans 14 amino acids.

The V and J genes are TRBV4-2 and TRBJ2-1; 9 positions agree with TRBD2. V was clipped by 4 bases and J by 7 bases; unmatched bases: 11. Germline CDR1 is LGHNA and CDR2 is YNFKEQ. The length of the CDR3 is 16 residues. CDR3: CASSPLAGDLQNEQFF. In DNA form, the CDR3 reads TGTGCCAGCAGCCCCTTAGCGGGGGACCTACAGAATGAGCAGTTCTTC.

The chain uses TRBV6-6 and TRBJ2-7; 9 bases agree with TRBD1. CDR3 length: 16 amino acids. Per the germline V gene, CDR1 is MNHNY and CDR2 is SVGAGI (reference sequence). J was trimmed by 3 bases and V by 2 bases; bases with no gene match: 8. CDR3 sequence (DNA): TGTGCCAGCAGTTACGGGGCGTCGGACAGGGGCTACGAGCAGTACTTC. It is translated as CASSYGASDRGYEQYF.

The CDR3 loop reads CASSDRTGPGEQYF. The CDR3, as DNA: TGTGCCAGCAGTGACCGGACAGGGCCGGGGGAGCAGTACTTC. The gene calls are TRBV28 and TRBJ2-7, with TRBD1 matching over 8 bases. The CDR3 contains 14 residues. Germline-derived CDR1 and CDR2 are MDHEN and SYDVKM. Germline trimming cut 5 bases from V and 7 bases from J; bases unmatched to any gene: 10. Variable domain in full (rest from reference TRBV28 and TRBJ2-7): DVKVTQSSRYLVKRTGEKVFLECVQDMDHENMFWYRQDPGLGLRLIYFSYDVKMKEKGDIPEGYSVSREKKERFSLILESASTNQTSMYLCASSDRTGPGEQYFGPGTRLTVT.

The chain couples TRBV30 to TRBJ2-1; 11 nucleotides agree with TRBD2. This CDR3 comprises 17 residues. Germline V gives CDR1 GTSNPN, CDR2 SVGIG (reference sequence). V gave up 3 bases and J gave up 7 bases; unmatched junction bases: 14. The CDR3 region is CAWSSLVSLAGGNEQFF. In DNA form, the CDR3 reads TGTGCCTGGAGCTCCCTGGTTTCGCTAGCGGGAGGTAATGAGCAGTTCTTC.

CDR3 amino acids: CASSDRGRGLNTEAFF. The CDR3, as DNA: TGCGCCAGCAGTGACCGAGGTAGGGGGTTGAACACTGAAGCTTTCTTT. The chain employs TRBV10-1 and TRBJ1-1, with D maybe TRBD1 (6 bases). Trimming took 3 bases from V and 0 from J, leaving 14 bases between them. From germline, CDR1 is WNHNN and CDR2 SYGVQD (reference sequence). There are 16 residues in the CDR3.

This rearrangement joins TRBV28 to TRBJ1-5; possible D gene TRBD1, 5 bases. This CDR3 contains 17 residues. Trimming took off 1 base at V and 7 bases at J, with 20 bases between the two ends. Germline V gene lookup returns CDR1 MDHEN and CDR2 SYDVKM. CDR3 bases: TGTGCCAGCAGTTTATTCGGGTTGGCGGGGGACCGACAGCCCCAGCATTTT. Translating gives CASSLFGLAGDRQPQHF.

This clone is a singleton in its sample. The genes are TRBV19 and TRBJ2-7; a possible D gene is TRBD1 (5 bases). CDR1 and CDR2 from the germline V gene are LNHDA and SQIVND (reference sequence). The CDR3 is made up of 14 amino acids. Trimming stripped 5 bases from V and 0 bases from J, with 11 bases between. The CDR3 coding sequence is TGTGCCAGTAGTTCTCAGGGATTCTCCTACGAGCAGTACTTC. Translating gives CASSSQGFSYEQYF.

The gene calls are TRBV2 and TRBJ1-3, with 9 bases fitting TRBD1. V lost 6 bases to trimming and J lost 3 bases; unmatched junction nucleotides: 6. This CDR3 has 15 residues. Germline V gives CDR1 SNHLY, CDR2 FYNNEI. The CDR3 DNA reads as TGTGCCAGCAGCGAGACGGGACAGGGTGGAAACACCATATATTTT. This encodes CASSETGQGGNTIYF.

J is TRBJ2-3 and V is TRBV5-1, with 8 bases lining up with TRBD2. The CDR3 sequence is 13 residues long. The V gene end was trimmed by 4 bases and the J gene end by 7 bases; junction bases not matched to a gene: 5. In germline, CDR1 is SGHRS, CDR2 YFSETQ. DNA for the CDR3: TGCGCCAGCAGCGGGACTAGTTCCTATACGCAGTATTTT. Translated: CASSGTSSYTQYF.

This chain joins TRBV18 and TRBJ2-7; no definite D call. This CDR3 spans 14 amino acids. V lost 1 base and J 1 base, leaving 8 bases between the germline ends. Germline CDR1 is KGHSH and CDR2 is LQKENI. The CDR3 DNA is TGTGCCAGCTCACCACTTCCAGGATCCTACGAGCAGTACTTC. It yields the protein CASSPLPGSYEQYF.

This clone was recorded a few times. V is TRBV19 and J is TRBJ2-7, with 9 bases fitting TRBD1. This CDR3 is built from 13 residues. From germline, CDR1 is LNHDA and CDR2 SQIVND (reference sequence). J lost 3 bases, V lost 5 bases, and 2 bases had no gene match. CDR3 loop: CASSWTGDYEQYF. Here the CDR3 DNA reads TGTGCCAGTAGTTGGACAGGGGACTACGAGCAGTACTTC.